Listed below are T cell receptor beta chains from one sample, sequenced in a study of shared clonotypes between healthy human individuals. Sequencing used immunoSEQ multiplex PCR; TCRdb keeps in-frame clones, though not all of them. The top ten clones hold around 1% of a sample with roughly 1,800,000 clones, roughly 95% of them seen once. Sequences were obtained from naive CD8+ T cells sorted from blood. These receptors were taken from a young man in good health. Each CDR3 is given with its conserved first and last residue. The order of the fields is clone size, V gene, J gene, D gene, CDR3 protein, CDR3 DNA. D genes are given only for firm matches. Clone size is stated in some rows and not others, as once, few, many or a class when expanded.

NA	TRBV2	TRBJ2-1	NA	CASSGGPEQFF	TGTGCCAGCAGCGGGGGCCCTGAGCAGTTCTTC
NA	TRBV19	TRBJ2-5	NA	CASSLDDTLYETQYF	TGTGCCAGTAGTCTCGATGACACCCTTTACGAGACCCAGTACTTC
NA	TRBV19	TRBJ1-2	NA	CASTGQANHYGYTF	TGTGCCAGTACTGGTCAGGCCAACCACTATGGCTACACCTTC
NA	TRBV4-3	TRBJ1-2	NA	CASSQDGGTNYGYTF	TGCGCCAGCAGCCAAGATGGGGGGACCAACTATGGCTACACCTTC
NA	TRBV25-1	TRBJ2-5	NA	CASSEQQETQYF	TGTGCCAGCAGTGAACAACAAGAGACCCAGTACTTC
NA	TRBV6-5	TRBJ2-7	TRBD2	CASSYGGRGSEQYF	TGTGCCAGCAGTTACGGGGGGAGGGGAAGCGAGCAGTACTTC
NA	TRBV10-1	TRBJ2-1	TRBD1	CASSAQGRDEQFF	TGCGCCAGCAGTGCACAGGGGCGGGATGAGCAGTTCTTC
NA	TRBV6-1	TRBJ2-7	NA	CASREGSGFSEQYF	TGTGCCAGCAGAGAAGGGTCCGGGTTCAGTGAGCAGTACTTC
NA	TRBV6-1	TRBJ1-2	NA	CASKKKQGHGYTF	TGTGCCAGCAAAAAAAAACAGGGCCATGGCTACACCTTC
NA	TRBV5-6	TRBJ1-6	NA	CASSLLGGDLSSYNSPLHF	TGTGCCAGCAGCCTATTGGGGGGGGACCTGAGCTCCTATAATTCACCCCTCCACTTT
NA	TRBV4-1	TRBJ1-6	TRBD1	CASSQASQGAYNSPLHF	TGCGCCAGCAGCCAAGCGAGCCAGGGGGCCTATAATTCACCCCTCCACTTT
NA	TRBV10-2	TRBJ2-7	TRBD1	CASSEPTQRTGLYEQYF	TGCGCCAGCAGTGAGCCGACTCAGCGGACAGGGCTCTACGAGCAGTACTTC
once	TRBV11-2	TRBJ1-1	NA	CASSLDLGEPPEAFF	TGTGCCAGCAGCTTAGATTTGGGGGAACCCCCTGAAGCTTTCTTT
NA	TRBV6-1	TRBJ1-6	TRBD1	CASSDFGTGRSYNSPLHF	TGTGCCAGCAGTGACTTCGGGACAGGACGCTCCTATAATTCACCCCTCCACTTT
NA	TRBV29-1	TRBJ2-1	NA	CSVEESTLTDEQFF	TGCAGCGTTGAAGAGTCGACTCTCACGGATGAGCAGTTCTTC
NA	TRBV18	TRBJ2-7	NA	CASSPGAAYEQYF	TGTGCCAGCTCACCGGGGGCCGCCTACGAGCAGTACTTC
NA	TRBV15	TRBJ1-3	NA	CATVWGNTIYF	TGTGCCACTGTCTGGGGAAACACCATATATTTT
few	TRBV7-9	TRBJ2-7	NA	CASSFDSYEQYF	TGTGCCAGCAGCTTCGACTCCTACGAGCAGTACTTC
once	TRBV5-4	TRBJ2-7	TRBD2	CASSLEGSGSPLVHEQYF	TGTGCCAGCAGCTTGGAGGGGAGCGGGAGCCCCTTAGTCCACGAGCAGTACTTC
NA	TRBV5-6	TRBJ2-2	NA	CASSRTVNTGELFF	TGTGCCAGCAGCCGGACAGTGAACACCGGGGAGCTGTTTTTT
NA	TRBV4-1	TRBJ1-6	NA	CASSPTFSSYNSPLHF	TGCGCCAGCAGCCCGACATTCAGCTCCTATAATTCACCCCTCCACTTT
NA	TRBV12-5	TRBJ2-2	TRBD2	CASGLAGGVTGELFF	TGTGCTAGTGGTTTGGCGGGAGGGGTCACCGGGGAGCTGTTTTTT
NA	TRBV7-6	TRBJ2-1	NA	CASSQGNEQFF	TGTGCCAGCAGCCAAGGGAATGAGCAGTTCTTC
NA	TRBV7-9	TRBJ2-7	NA	CASSLARDYEQYF	TGTGCCAGCAGCTTAGCGAGAGACTACGAGCAGTACTTC
NA	TRBV7-9	TRBJ1-3	NA	CASDAESGNTIYF	TGTGCCAGCGACGCCGAGAGTGGAAACACCATATATTTT
NA	TRBV7-9	TRBJ2-4	NA	CASSLVQGSTKNIQYF	TGTGCCAGCAGCTTAGTTCAGGGATCAACCAAAAACATTCAGTACTTC
NA	TRBV11-2	TRBJ2-1	TRBD2	CASGRGGGEQFF	TGTGCCAGCGGGCGGGGGGGAGGAGAGCAGTTCTTC
NA	TRBV5-8	TRBJ1-1	NA	CASPDVGAEAFF	TGTGCCAGCCCGGACGTCGGGGCTGAAGCTTTCTTT
NA	TRBV2	TRBJ2-7	TRBD2	CASSEEAGASYEQYF	TGTGCCAGCAGTGAAGAGGCGGGAGCCTCCTACGAGCAGTACTTC
NA	TRBV9	TRBJ2-5	TRBD1	CASSTVPTGGQETQYF	TGTGCCAGCAGCACCGTCCCGACAGGGGGACAAGAGACCCAGTACTTC
NA	TRBV5-1	TRBJ1-3	NA	CASSLDPGAVVGNTIYF	TGCGCCAGCAGCTTGGACCCGGGGGCTGTTGTTGGAAACACCATATATTTT
NA	TRBV5-1	TRBJ2-6	TRBD2	CASSLGGGSGANVLTF	TGCGCCAGCAGCTTGGGCGGGGGCTCTGGGGCCAACGTCCTGACTTTC
NA	TRBV5-1	TRBJ2-2	TRBD2	CASSLDRREAAGELFF	TGCGCCAGCAGCTTGGATCGGCGGGAGGCCGCCGGGGAGCTGTTTTTT
NA	TRBV11-2	TRBJ2-3	NA	CAASSTSSDTQYF	TGTGCCGCCAGCTCTACGTCGTCAGATACGCAGTATTTT
NA	TRBV10-1	TRBJ2-2	TRBD2	CASSQTSGGLNTGELFF	TGCGCCAGCAGCCAAACTAGCGGGGGACTAAACACCGGGGAGCTGTTTTTT
NA	TRBV18	TRBJ2-2	NA	CASSADANTGELFF	TGTGCCAGCTCTGCAGACGCGAACACCGGGGAGCTGTTTTTT
NA	TRBV27	TRBJ2-7	TRBD1	CASSLTGGNEQYF	TGTGCCAGCAGTTTAACAGGGGGCAACGAGCAGTACTTC
NA	TRBV6-1	TRBJ2-7	NA	CASSELQPYEQYF	TGTGCCAGCAGTGAACTCCAACCCTACGAGCAGTACTTC
NA	TRBV6-1	TRBJ1-5	NA	CASSRRQGNQPQHF	TGTGCCAGCAGCCGCAGACAGGGCAATCAGCCCCAGCATTTT
NA	TRBV4-1	TRBJ2-7	NA	CASSPTGGNYEQYF	TGCGCCAGCAGTCCTACGGGGGGCAACTACGAGCAGTACTTC